This T cell receptor beta chain was recovered during a study of blood T cell repertoires in COVID-19. The CDR3 extends over 15 amino acids. Trimming removed 4 bases at V and 2 bases at J, with 15 bases between. The germline CDR1 and CDR2 sequences are MGHRA and YSYEKL. The repertoire was sequenced with immunoSEQ multiplex PCR; TCRdb's copy has only in-frame clones and lacks some. Found here are 210,000 or so clones, approximately 80% of them singletons; the top ten hold 18%. The source of this sequence is a woman older than 75 with active or convalescent COVID-19. Sequenced material: peripheral blood. This sequence joins TRBV4-1 and TRBJ2-7; a possible D gene is TRBD1 (6 bases). The CDR3 protein is CASSLTGMGTYEQYF. DNA of the CDR3: TGCGCCAGCAGCCTAACAGGGATGGGGACCTACGAGCAGTACTTC.